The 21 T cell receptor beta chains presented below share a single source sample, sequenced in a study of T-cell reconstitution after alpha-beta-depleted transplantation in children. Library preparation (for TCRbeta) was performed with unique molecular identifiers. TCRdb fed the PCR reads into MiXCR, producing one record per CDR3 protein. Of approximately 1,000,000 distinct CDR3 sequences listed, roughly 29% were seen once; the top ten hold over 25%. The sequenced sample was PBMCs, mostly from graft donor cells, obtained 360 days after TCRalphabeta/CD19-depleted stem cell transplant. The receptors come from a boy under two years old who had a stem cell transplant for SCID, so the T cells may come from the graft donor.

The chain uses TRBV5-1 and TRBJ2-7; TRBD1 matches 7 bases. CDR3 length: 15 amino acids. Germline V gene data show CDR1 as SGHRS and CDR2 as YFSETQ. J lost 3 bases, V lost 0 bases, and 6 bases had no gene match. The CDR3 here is CASSLGGTEIYEQYF. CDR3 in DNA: TGCGCCAGCAGCTTGGGAGGGACAGAGATCTACGAGCAGTACTTC.

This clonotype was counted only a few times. CDR3 protein: CASSLYYIQPQGYPYEQYF. The CDR3 coding sequence is TGTGCCAGCAGCTTATACTATATTCAGCCTCAGGGTTACCCCTACGAGCAGTACTTC. The chain uses TRBV7-8 and TRBJ2-7; a possible D gene is TRBD1 (5 bases). The germline V and J ends were trimmed by 2 bases and 2 bases, with 25 bases remaining between them. The germline gives CDR1 SGHVS, CDR2 FQNEAQ. The CDR3 is made up of 19 amino acids.

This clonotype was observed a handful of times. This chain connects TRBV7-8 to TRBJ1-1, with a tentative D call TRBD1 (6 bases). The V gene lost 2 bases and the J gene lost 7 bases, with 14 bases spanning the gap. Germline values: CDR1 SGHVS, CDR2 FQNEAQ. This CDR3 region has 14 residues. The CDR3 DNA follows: TGTGCCAGCAGCTTAACAGGGCTGGTTGGTGAAGCTTTCTTT. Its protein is CASSLTGLVGEAFF.

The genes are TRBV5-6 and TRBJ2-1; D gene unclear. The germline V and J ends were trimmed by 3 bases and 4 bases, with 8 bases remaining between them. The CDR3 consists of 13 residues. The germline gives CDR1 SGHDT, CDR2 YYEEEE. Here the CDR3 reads CASSSTDYNEQFF. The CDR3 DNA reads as TGTGCCAGCAGCTCCACAGATTACAATGAGCAGTTCTTC.

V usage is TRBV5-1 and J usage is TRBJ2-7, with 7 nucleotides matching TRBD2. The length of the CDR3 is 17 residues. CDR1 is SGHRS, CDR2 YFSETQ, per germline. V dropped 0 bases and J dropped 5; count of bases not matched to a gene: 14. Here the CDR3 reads CASSLDLLAGEVNEQYF. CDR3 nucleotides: TGCGCCAGCAGCTTGGACCTTCTTGCGGGGGAGGTGAACGAGCAGTACTTC. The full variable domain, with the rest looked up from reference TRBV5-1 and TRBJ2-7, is KAGVTQTPRYLIKTRGQQVTLSCSPISGHRSVSWYQQTPGQGLQFLFEYFSETQRNKGNFPGRFSGRQFSNSRSEMNVSTLELGDSALYLCASSLDLLAGEVNEQYFGPGTRLTVT.

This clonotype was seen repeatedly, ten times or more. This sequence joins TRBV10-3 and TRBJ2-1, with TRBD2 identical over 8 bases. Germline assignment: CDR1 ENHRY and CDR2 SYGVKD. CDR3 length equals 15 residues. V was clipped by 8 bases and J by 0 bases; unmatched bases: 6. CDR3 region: CAIVPGTSSYNEQFF. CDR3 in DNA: TGTGCCATCGTCCCGGGGACTAGCTCCTACAATGAGCAGTTCTTC.

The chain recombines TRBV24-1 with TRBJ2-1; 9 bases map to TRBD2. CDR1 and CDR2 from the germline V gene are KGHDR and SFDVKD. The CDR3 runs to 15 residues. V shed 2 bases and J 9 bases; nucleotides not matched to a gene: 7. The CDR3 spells CATSDSSGAGGEQFF. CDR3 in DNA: TGTGCCACCAGTGATTCTAGCGGGGCTGGGGGTGAGCAGTTCTTC.

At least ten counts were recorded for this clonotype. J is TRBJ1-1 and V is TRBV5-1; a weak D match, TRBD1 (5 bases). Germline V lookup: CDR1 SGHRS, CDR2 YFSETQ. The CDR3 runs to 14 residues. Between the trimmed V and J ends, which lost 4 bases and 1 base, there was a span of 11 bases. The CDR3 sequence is CASSPAGRNTEAFF. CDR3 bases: TGCGCCAGCAGCCCCGCAGGGAGGAACACTGAAGCTTTCTTT. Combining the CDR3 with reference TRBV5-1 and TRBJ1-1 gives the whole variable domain KAGVTQTPRYLIKTRGQQVTLSCSPISGHRSVSWYQQTPGQGLQFLFEYFSETQRNKGNFPGRFSGRQFSNSRSEMNVSTLELGDSALYLCASSPAGRNTEAFFGQGTRLTVV.

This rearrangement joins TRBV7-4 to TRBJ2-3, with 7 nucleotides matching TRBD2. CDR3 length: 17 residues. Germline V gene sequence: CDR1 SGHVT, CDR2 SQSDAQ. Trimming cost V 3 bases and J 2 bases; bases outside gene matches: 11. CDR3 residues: CASSFGLRAGDTDTQYF. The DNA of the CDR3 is TGTGCCAGCAGCTTCGGTTTACGCGCGGGGGACACAGATACGCAGTATTTT.

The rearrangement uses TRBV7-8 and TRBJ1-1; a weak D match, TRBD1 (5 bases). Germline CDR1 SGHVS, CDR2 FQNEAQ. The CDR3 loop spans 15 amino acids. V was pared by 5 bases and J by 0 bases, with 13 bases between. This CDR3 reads CASSPWGGMNTEAFF. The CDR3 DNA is TGTGCCAGCAGCCCCTGGGGGGGGATGAACACTGAAGCTTTCTTT.

DNA for the CDR3: TGCAGTGCTAGGGATCCTCGGCTGCCCTCCTACAATGAGCAGTTCTTC. It is translated as CSARDPRLPSYNEQFF. The J gene is TRBJ2-1, the V gene TRBV20-1; D remains ambiguous. V was trimmed by 3 bases and J by 0 bases, leaving 15 bases between them. There are 16 residues in the CDR3. Germline V gene lookup returns CDR1 DFQATT and CDR2 SNEGSKA (reference sequence).

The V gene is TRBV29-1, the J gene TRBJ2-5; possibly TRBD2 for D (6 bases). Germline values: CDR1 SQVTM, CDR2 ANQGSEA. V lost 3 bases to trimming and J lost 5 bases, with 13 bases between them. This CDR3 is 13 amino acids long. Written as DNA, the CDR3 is TGCAGCGTTGAGGGGAGGTCCCGCGAGACCCAGTACTTC. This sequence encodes CSVEGRSRETQYF. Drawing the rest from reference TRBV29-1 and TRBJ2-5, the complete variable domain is SAVISQKPSRDICQRGTSLTIQCQVDSQVTMMFWYRQQPGQSLTLIATANQGSEATYESGFVIDKFPISRPNLTFSTLTVSNMSPEDSSIYLCSVEGRSRETQYFGPGTRLLVL.

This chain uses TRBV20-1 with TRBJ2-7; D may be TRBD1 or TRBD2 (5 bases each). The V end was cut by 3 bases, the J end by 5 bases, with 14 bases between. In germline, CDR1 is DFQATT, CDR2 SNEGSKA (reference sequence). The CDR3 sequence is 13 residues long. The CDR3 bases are TGCAGTGCTAGTCCGACAGCGGCCCACGAGCAGTACTTC. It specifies CSASPTAAHEQYF.

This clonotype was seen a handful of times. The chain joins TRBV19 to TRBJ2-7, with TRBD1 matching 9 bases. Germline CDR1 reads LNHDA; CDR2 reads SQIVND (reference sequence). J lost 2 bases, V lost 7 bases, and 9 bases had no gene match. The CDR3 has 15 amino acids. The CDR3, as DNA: TGTGCCAGTACCCCAGGGACAGGGTACGCCTACGAGCAGTACTTC. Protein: CASTPGTGYAYEQYF.

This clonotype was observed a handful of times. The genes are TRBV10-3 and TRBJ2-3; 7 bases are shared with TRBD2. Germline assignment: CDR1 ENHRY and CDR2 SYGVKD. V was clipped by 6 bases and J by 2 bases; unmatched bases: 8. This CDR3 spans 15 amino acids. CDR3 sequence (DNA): TGTGCCATCAGCCCAGCGGGACTTCCCACAGATACGCAGTATTTT. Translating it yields CAISPAGLPTDTQYF.

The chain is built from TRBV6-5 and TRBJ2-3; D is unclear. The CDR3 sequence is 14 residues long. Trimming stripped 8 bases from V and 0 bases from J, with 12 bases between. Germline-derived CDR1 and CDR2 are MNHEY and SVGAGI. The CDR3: CASEGVSSTDTQYF. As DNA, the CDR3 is TGTGCCAGCGAAGGAGTCTCTAGCACAGATACGCAGTATTTT.

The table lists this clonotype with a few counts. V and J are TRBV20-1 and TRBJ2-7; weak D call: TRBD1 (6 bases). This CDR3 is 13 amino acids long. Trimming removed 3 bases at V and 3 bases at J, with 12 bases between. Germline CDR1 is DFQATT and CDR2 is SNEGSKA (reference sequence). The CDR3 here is CSARPGQSYEQYF. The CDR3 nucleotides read TGCAGTGCTAGGCCGGGACAAAGCTACGAGCAGTACTTC.

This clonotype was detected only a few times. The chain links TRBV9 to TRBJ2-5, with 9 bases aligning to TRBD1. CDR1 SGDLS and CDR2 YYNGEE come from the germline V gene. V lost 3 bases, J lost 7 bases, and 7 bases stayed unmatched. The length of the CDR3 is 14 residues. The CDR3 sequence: CASSAGTGLATQYF. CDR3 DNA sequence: TGTGCCAGCAGCGCGGGGACAGGGTTGGCGACCCAGTACTTC.

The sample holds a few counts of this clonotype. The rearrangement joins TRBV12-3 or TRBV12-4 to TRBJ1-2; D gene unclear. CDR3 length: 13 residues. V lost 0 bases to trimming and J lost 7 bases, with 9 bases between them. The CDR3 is CASSLARGLGYTF. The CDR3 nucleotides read TGTGCCAGCAGTTTAGCGCGAGGCCTTGGCTACACCTTC.

In DNA, the CDR3 is TGTGCCAGCAGCCGACCCGGGACAGTTTCCTACGAGCAGTACTTC. Encoded protein: CASSRPGTVSYEQYF. The gene calls are TRBV7-2 and TRBJ2-7; 7 bases line up with TRBD1. Losses at the gene ends were 5 bases for V and 1 base for J; bases not matched to a gene: 8. Per the germline V gene, CDR1 is SGHTA and CDR2 is FQGNSA. The CDR3 spans 15 residues.

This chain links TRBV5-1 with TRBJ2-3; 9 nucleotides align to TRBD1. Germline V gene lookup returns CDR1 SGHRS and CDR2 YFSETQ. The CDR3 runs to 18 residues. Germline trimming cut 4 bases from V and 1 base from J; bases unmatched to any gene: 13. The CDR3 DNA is TGCGCCAGCAGCCGGGGGAACTACAGGGGGCTAGGCACAGATACGCAGTATTTT. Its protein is CASSRGNYRGLGTDTQYF.